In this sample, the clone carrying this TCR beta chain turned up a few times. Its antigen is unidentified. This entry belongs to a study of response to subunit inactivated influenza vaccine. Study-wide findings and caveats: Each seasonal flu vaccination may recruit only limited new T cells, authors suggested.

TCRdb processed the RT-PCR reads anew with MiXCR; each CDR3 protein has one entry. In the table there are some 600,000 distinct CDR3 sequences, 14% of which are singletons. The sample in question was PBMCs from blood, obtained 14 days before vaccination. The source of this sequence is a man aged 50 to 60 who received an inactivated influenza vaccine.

CDR3 region: CSAPGQGNEQYF. As DNA, the CDR3 is TGCAGTGCACCGGGACAGGGCAACGAGCAGTACTTC. The V call is TRBV29-1, the J call TRBJ2-7, with TRBD1 identical over 9 bases. Per germline, CDR1 SQVTM and CDR2 ANQGSEA. The CDR3 is made up of 12 amino acids.